A selection of T cell receptor beta chains follows, all from one sample in a study of T cell responses to AZD1222 COVID-19 vaccine. The method was immunoSEQ multiplex PCR; TCRdb's version includes in-frame clones alone and lacks a portion of them. In the table there are roughly 150,000 clones, approximately 90% of which are singletons. The starting material was peripheral blood, obtained 28 days after the second AZD1222 dose. Receptor source: an adult who received the AZD1222 COVID-19 vaccine. Each CDR3 is given with its conserved first and last residue. A D gene is named only where the DNA matches it firmly. Clone size is stated in some rows and not others, as once, few, many or a class when expanded.

d_call j_call clone_size v_call cdr3_nt cdr3_aa
TRBD1 TRBJ2-2 few TRBV7-9 TGTGCCAGCAGCACTGGACAGGGGGCTACCGGGGAGCTGTTTTTT CASSTGQGATGELFF
NA TRBJ2-3 NA TRBV9 TGTGCCAGCAGCGCCCAGCCCGGGGGGCCCACAGATACGCAGTATTTT CASSAQPGGPTDTQYF
NA TRBJ1-1 many TRBV5-8 TGTGCCAGCAGCCCCGGGCAGCTAAGGATGAACACTGAAGCTTTCTTT CASSPGQLRMNTEAFF
NA TRBJ2-1 NA TRBV7-9 TGTGCCAGCAGCTTAAGAACTCCGGGACTCCATGAGCAGTTCTTC CASSLRTPGLHEQFF
NA TRBJ2-7 once TRBV2 TGTGCCAGCAGTTGGGACCTCTCCTACGAGCAGTACTTC CASSWDLSYEQYF
TRBD2 TRBJ2-1 NA TRBV7-2 TGTGCCAGCAGCCCCCCGGGACTAGCGGGAGGGAAGAATGAGCAGTTCTTC CASSPPGLAGGKNEQFF
TRBD2 TRBJ2-3 NA TRBV3-1/TRBV3-2 TGTGCCAGCAGCCCCCGAGCTGGGACTATCACAGATACGCAGTATTTT CASSPRAGTITDTQYF
NA TRBJ1-2 NA TRBV13 TGTGCCAGCAGCTTAGAGGGCGATCTCTATGGCTACACCTTC CASSLEGDLYGYTF
TRBD2 TRBJ2-3 NA TRBV24-1 TGTGCCACCAGTGACCCTGGGACTAGCGGGCAGGATACGCAGTATTTT CATSDPGTSGQDTQYF
NA TRBJ2-7 NA TRBV3-1/TRBV3-2 TGTGCCAGCAGCCAAGGGGGAGGAGAGCAGTACTTC CASSQGGGEQYF
TRBD1 TRBJ1-1 NA TRBV3-1/TRBV3-2 TGTGCCAGCAGCAAACAGGGGGCCGGCACTGAAGCTTTCTTT CASSKQGAGTEAFF
NA TRBJ1-1 NA TRBV7-7 TGTGCCAGCAGCAAGGACAGGAACACTGAAGCTTTCTTT CASSKDRNTEAFF
NA TRBJ1-1 NA TRBV5-4 TGTGCCAGCAGCTTGGACAGGAGAAGCACTGAAGCTTTCTTT CASSLDRRSTEAFF
NA TRBJ1-1 NA TRBV21-1 TGTGCCAGCAGCAATCGGGGCCGAAGCTTGAACACTGAAGCTTTCTTT CASSNRGRSLNTEAFF
TRBD1 TRBJ1-3 NA TRBV19 TGTGCCAGTAGCCGGGACAGGGTAATCTCTGGAAACACCATATATTTT CASSRDRVISGNTIYF
NA TRBJ2-7 NA TRBV3-1/TRBV3-2 TGTGCCAGCAGCCACAGATCGGGGAATGCCTACGAGCAGTACTTC CASSHRSGNAYEQYF
NA TRBJ1-4 many TRBV2 TGTGCCAGCAGTGTTTTAAGGGATGAAAAACTGTTTTTT CASSVLRDEKLFF
NA TRBJ1-1 NA TRBV20-1 TGCAGTGCTATACAGAACACTGAAGCTTTCTTT CSAIQNTEAFF
NA TRBJ2-2 NA TRBV11-2 TGTGCCAGCAGCTCCTACCGGGACCAAGGGACCGGGGAGCTGTTTTTT CASSSYRDQGTGELFF
NA TRBJ2-1 NA TRBV27 TGTGCCAGCAGTTCTGTGACAACTAACAATGAGCAGTTCTTC CASSSVTTNNEQFF
TRBD1 TRBJ1-6 NA TRBV6-5 TGTGCCAGCAGTTACTCAGGGACAGGGGTTAATTCACCCCTCCACTTT CASSYSGTGVNSPLHF
TRBD1 TRBJ2-1 NA TRBV27 TGTGCCAGCACCTCCGCCGGGACAGCGAATGGGGCCTGGCAGTTCTTC CASTSAGTANGAWQFF
NA TRBJ2-4 few TRBV7-9 TGTGCCAGCAGCCCCCTTGGGGGAGCCAAAAACATTCAGTACTTC CASSPLGGAKNIQYF
NA TRBJ2-1 NA TRBV11-3 TGTGCCAGCAGCTTCGGGGCGGGCGTCAATGAGCAGTTCTTC CASSFGAGVNEQFF
TRBD2 TRBJ2-3 NA TRBV2 TGTGCCAGCAGTGTACAAAGCGGGAGGGCCGAAGATACGCAGTATTTT CASSVQSGRAEDTQYF
TRBD1 TRBJ1-2 NA TRBV30 TGTGCCTGGAGTGGAACTGGACAGGGCAACTATGGCTACACCTTC CAWSGTGQGNYGYTF
NA TRBJ1-5 NA TRBV18 TGTGCCAGCTCACCACAGGGCGGGGCCCAGCATTTT CASSPQGGAQHF
TRBD1 TRBJ1-2 NA TRBV19 TGTGCCAGTAGTTCCAGAGTCCAGGGGGCTCCCGCGAACTATGGCTACACCTTC CASSSRVQGAPANYGYTF
NA TRBJ2-7 NA TRBV9 TGTGCCAGCAGCACCAGACATGAGTCCGAGCAGTACTTC CASSTRHESEQYF
NA TRBJ1-4 NA TRBV18 TGTGCCAGCTCACCAGGGACTGAAAAACTGTTTTTT CASSPGTEKLFF
NA TRBJ2-7 NA TRBV29-1 TGCAGCGTCCAGAGCAGGGGCTACGAGCAGTACTTC CSVQSRGYEQYF
NA TRBJ2-7 few TRBV7-9 TGTGCCAGCAGCTCTGGACCAGGGGACGAGCAGTACTTC CASSSGPGDEQYF
NA TRBJ2-7 once TRBV6-1 TGTGCCAGCAGTGAAGGGGCAGACCACGAGCAGTACTTC CASSEGADHEQYF